Listed here are 21 T cell receptor beta chains from one sample, sequenced in a study of early T cells in non-severe SARS-CoV-2 infection. TCRdb re-derived calls from the 5' RACE reads in MiXCR, one entry per CDR3 protein. Of around 99,000 distinct CDR3 sequences listed, 16% are singletons. The source was whole blood, collected at baseline. Receptors were obtained from an adult who was a healthcare worker with PCR-confirmed SARS-CoV-2 infection or an uninfected control (not recorded which).

The chain recombines TRBV18 with TRBJ2-7; tentatively, D is TRBD2 (5 bases). The V gene lost 0 bases and the J gene lost 6 bases, with 18 bases spanning the gap. The CDR3 totals 16 residues. The germline gives CDR1 KGHSH, CDR2 LQKENI. The CDR3 sequence: CASSPPWSTTTGEQYF. The CDR3 DNA sequence: TGTGCCAGCTCACCACCGTGGTCGACTACGACCGGCGAGCAGTACTTC.

This clonotype was seen a handful of times. The V gene is TRBV18, the J gene TRBJ2-5; D is ambiguous. The CDR3 sequence is 14 residues long. The V and J ends lost 2 bases and 3 bases respectively, with 10 bases between them. Germline values: CDR1 KGHSH, CDR2 LQKENI. CDR3 nucleotide sequence: TGTGCCAGCTCACCAATTAGTGATAAAGAGACCCAGTACTTC. Protein: CASSPISDKETQYF.

This clonotype occurred many times. J is TRBJ1-5 and V is TRBV5-1; D not resolved. The CDR3 runs to 14 residues. Trimming pared 4 bases from V and 4 bases from J, leaving 12 bases between. Germline CDR1 and CDR2: SGHRS and YFSETQ. The CDR3 sequence: CASSAGSLNQPQHF. As DNA, the CDR3 is TGCGCCAGCAGCGCCGGGTCCCTAAATCAGCCCCAGCATTTT.

This clonotype appeared a few times. CDR3 protein: CASSLSGNSYNEQFF. In DNA form, the CDR3 reads TGCGCCAGCAGCCTGAGCGGGAACTCCTACAATGAGCAGTTCTTC. V gene TRBV5-1 combines with J gene TRBJ2-1, with TRBD2 matching 7 bases. Germline-derived CDR1 and CDR2 are SGHRS and YFSETQ. V lost 4 bases, J lost 0 bases, and 4 bases stayed unmatched. This CDR3 contains 15 residues.

The chain uses TRBV7-6 and TRBJ2-2; weak D call: TRBD2 (5 bases). The V end lost 2 bases, the J end lost 6 bases, and 19 bases lay between the germline ends. The CDR3 spans 17 residues. Germline V gene sequence: CDR1 SGHVS, CDR2 FNYEAQ. CDR3 in DNA: TGTGCCAGCAGCTTAATGGCCGCGGGTCCGAGGGCCGGGGAGCTGTTTTTT. Residues: CASSLMAAGPRAGELFF.

In this sample, this clonotype turned up a few times. V and J are TRBV27 and TRBJ2-7; D ambiguous. CDR1 is MNHEY and CDR2 is SMNVEV in the germline V gene (reference sequence). This CDR3 spans 13 amino acids. V gave up 3 bases and J gave up 2 bases, with 8 bases separating them. The CDR3 region has the DNA TGTGCCAGCAGTTTCGGCAGTACCTACGAGCAGTACTTC. This translates into CASSFGSTYEQYF.

This clonotype has more than one count but fewer than ten. V is TRBV7-2 and J is TRBJ2-7; a weak D match, TRBD1 (6 bases). The CDR3 has 15 residues. CDR1 is SGHTA and CDR2 is FQGNSA in the germline V gene. Between the trimmed V and J ends, which lost 2 bases and 3 bases, there was a span of 14 bases. CDR3 coding DNA: TGTGCCAGCAGCTTAATGGGGGCGCAGGGCTACGAGCAGTACTTC. Translated: CASSLMGAQGYEQYF. Filled out from reference TRBV7-2 and TRBJ2-7, the complete variable domain reads GAGVSQSPSNKVTEKGKDVELRCDPISGHTALYWYRQSLGQGLEFLIYFQGNSAPDKSGLPSDRFSAERTGGSVSTLTIQRTQQEDSAVYLCASSLMGAQGYEQYFGPGTRLTVT.

This clonotype was recorded many times. The chain links TRBV28 to TRBJ1-5; TRBD1 matches 11 bases. The CDR3 consists of 15 residues. Germline CDR1 is MDHEN and CDR2 is SYDVKM. V lost 6 bases and J lost 1; bases outside the gene matches: 2. CDR3 sequence: CASRGTGGSNQPQHF. CDR3 coding DNA: TGTGCCAGCAGGGGGACAGGGGGAAGCAATCAGCCCCAGCATTTT. Filled out from reference TRBV28 and TRBJ1-5, the complete variable domain reads DVKVTQSSRYLVKRTGEKVFLECVQDMDHENMFWYRQDPGLGLRLIYFSYDVKMKEKGDIPEGYSVSREKKERFSLILESASTNQTSMYLCASRGTGGSNQPQHFGDGTRLSIL.

This clonotype was recorded a few times. The V and J genes are TRBV28 and TRBJ1-4; D uncertain. The germline V gene encodes CDR1 MDHEN and CDR2 SYDVKM. V gave up 2 bases and J gave up 8 bases, with 12 bases separating them. The length of the CDR3 is 14 residues. In DNA, the CDR3 is TGTGCCAGCAGTTTAGTTAACGCTGGCGAAAAACTGTTTTTT. Translating it yields CASSLVNAGEKLFF.

This clonotype was observed a handful of times. The V and J genes are TRBV2 and TRBJ2-7; D possibly corresponds to TRBD2 (5 bases). Germline CDR1 is SNHLY and CDR2 is FYNNEI. The CDR3 totals 14 residues. The V end was cut by 4 bases, the J end by 0 bases, with 10 bases between. CDR3 sequence: CASSGEHPSYEQYF. In DNA form, the CDR3 reads TGTGCCAGCAGTGGGGAGCATCCCTCCTACGAGCAGTACTTC. Complete variable domain (other parts from reference TRBV2 and TRBJ2-7): EPEVTQTPSHQVTQMGQEVILRCVPISNHLYFYWYRQILGQKVEFLVSFYNNEISEKSEIFDDQFSVERPDGSNFTLKIRSTKLEDSAMYFCASSGEHPSYEQYFGPGTRLTVT.

The chain is built from TRBV5-5 and TRBJ2-3, with TRBD2 matching 7 bases. CDR1 is SGHKS, CDR2 YYEKEE, per germline (reference sequence). The CDR3 spans 16 residues. V shed 4 bases, J shed 1 base, and the junction held 9 bases outside the gene matches. The CDR3 coding sequence is TGTGCCAGCAGCGCAGGGAGGGCCGGGGGCACAGATACGCAGTATTTT. It codes for CASSAGRAGGTDTQYF.

This clonotype was observed a handful of times. The chain has TRBV28 and TRBJ2-7; D may be TRBD2 (7 bases). CDR3 size: 15 residues. V was pared by 3 bases and J by 2 bases, with 14 bases between. Per the germline V gene, CDR1 is MDHEN and CDR2 is SYDVKM. The DNA of the CDR3 is TGTGCCAGCAGTTTGGACATGGGGGGGCCCTACGAGCAGTACTTC. Amino acid sequence: CASSLDMGGPYEQYF.

The sample holds many counts of this clonotype. J is TRBJ2-6 and V is TRBV6-2 or TRBV6-3; D gene ambiguous. The CDR3 contains 13 residues. The germline gives CDR1 MNHEY, CDR2 SVGEGT. Trimming removed 8 bases at V and 1 base at J, with 6 bases between. The CDR3 protein is CASGKSGANVLTF. CDR3 sequence (DNA): TGTGCCAGCGGGAAGTCTGGGGCCAACGTCCTGACTTTC.

This clonotype was counted only a few times. The gene calls are TRBV20-1 and TRBJ1-6; D perhaps matches TRBD1 (6 bases). CDR1 DFQATT and CDR2 SNEGSKA come from the germline V gene (reference sequence). Trimming removed 0 bases at V and 7 bases at J, with 19 bases between. The CDR3 has 17 amino acids. CDR3 coding DNA: TGCAGTGCTAGAGACCTCACAGGGAAGAGGCAGAATTCACCCCTCCACTTT. Translated, it gives CSARDLTGKRQNSPLHF.

In its sample, this clonotype was seen a few times. The chain joins TRBV6-2 or TRBV6-3 to TRBJ2-7; no firm D call. Trimming stripped 2 bases from V and 3 bases from J, with 11 bases between. This CDR3 spans 14 amino acids. From germline, CDR1 is MNHEY and CDR2 SVGEGT. This CDR3 is CASSYSLVDYEQYF. CDR3 bases: TGTGCCAGCAGTTACAGTCTGGTCGACTACGAGCAGTACTTC.

This chain connects TRBV10-3 to TRBJ2-1; D could derive from TRBD1 or TRBD2 (5 bases each). With 5 bases removed from V and 4 bases from J, the gap between germline ends came to 9 bases. CDR3 length: 13 amino acids. Germline CDR1 reads ENHRY; CDR2 reads SYGVKD. CDR3 bases: TGTGCCATCAGTCCGGGACGATACAATGAGCAGTTCTTC. Protein sequence: CAISPGRYNEQFF.

This clonotype was seen a handful of times. The CDR3 DNA reads as TGTGCCAGCTCACCACCGGGACAGACGACCAACATTCAGTACTTC. Its translation: CASSPPGQTTNIQYF. The chain employs TRBV18 and TRBJ2-4, with 7 bases lining up with TRBD1. Trimming took 0 bases from V and 7 from J; bases not matched to a gene: 6. The germline CDR1 and CDR2 sequences are KGHSH and LQKENI. The CDR3 has 15 residues.

The table lists this clonotype with a few counts. This chain connects TRBV28 to TRBJ2-5; possible D gene TRBD2, 5 bases. This CDR3 spans 12 amino acids. CDR1 and CDR2 (germline): MDHEN, SYDVKM. V lost 6 bases and J 5 bases, leaving 10 bases between the germline ends. CDR3 nucleotides: TGTGCCAGCAGGCCCGGGGTGGAGACCCAGTACTTC. Translating gives CASRPGVETQYF.

V is TRBV6-1 and J is TRBJ1-2, with no clear D. CDR1 is MNHNS and CDR2 is SASEGT in the germline V gene. This CDR3 region has 12 residues. The V gene lost 4 bases and the J gene lost 4 bases, with 7 bases spanning the gap. Here the CDR3 reads CASSGEGYGYTF. In nucleotides, the CDR3 is TGTGCCAGCAGTGGAGAGGGCTATGGCTACACCTTC.

This clonotype came up a few times. The chain combines TRBV18 with TRBJ2-2; maybe TRBD2 (6 bases). V lost 2 bases, J lost 5 bases, and 12 bases lay in between. The CDR3 sequence is 15 residues long. CDR1 is KGHSH, CDR2 LQKENI, per germline. In DNA, the CDR3 is TGTGCCAGCTCACCATCCAGCGGGCAGACCGGGGAGCTGTTTTTT. Encoded protein: CASSPSSGQTGELFF.

In this sample, this clonotype turned up many times. V gene TRBV25-1 combines with J gene TRBJ2-7; no clear D. The CDR3 sequence is 15 residues long. Germline CDR1 MGHDK, CDR2 SYGVNS. V was cut by 3 bases and J by 7 bases, with 19 bases left in between. This chain's CDR3 is CASSDGEPSGWEQYF. CDR3 in DNA: TGTGCCAGCAGTGATGGGGAACCCTCTGGATGGGAGCAGTACTTC.